The TCR beta chain under discussion was sequenced for a study of PD-1 blockade in mismatch repair-deficient tumors. Study-level information: Patients had eleven to twelve mismatch repair-deficient cancer types and were previously treated and progressing. Study-wide results and limits: Some 140 unique blood TCRs came from expansion to three of seven peptides. Tumor-resident clones, often absent from pretreatment blood, expanded after pembrolizumab and then contracted.

The method was immunoSEQ multiplex PCR; TCRdb's version includes in-frame clones alone and lacks a portion of them. The sample lists about 9,800 clones, approximately 83% seen once, with 20% to 25% in the top ten. In regard to this clone: Its antigen is unidentified.

Time point: roughly ten-day in vitro stimulation with candidate neoantigen peptide 2. Cells were stimulated roughly 10 days with each of roughly 7 ELISpot-reactive neoantigens. This CDR3 is 11 amino acids long. V lost 2 bases and J 7 bases, leaving 6 bases between the germline ends. Germline values: CDR1 MDHEN, CDR2 SYDVKM. The chain links TRBV28 to TRBJ2-7, with D tentatively TRBD1 (6 bases). The source material was cells cultured in vitro, sampled from a patient treated with pembrolizumab. This TCR was recovered from an adult with mismatch repair-deficient cancer. The CDR3 DNA reads TGTGCCAGCAGTTTAAGGGGGGAGCAGTACTTC. Residues: CASSLRGEQYF.